The clone carrying this T cell receptor (beta chain) was picked up many times. Its antigen is not known. These data come from a study of T cells after yellow fever vaccination. For the study at large: The authors prepared low-cell-number fractions using SMART-Seq v4 Ultra Low Input. Findings and limits, study-wide: Most primary-vaccination clones reappeared after the booster (approximately 95% CD4, approximately 88% CD8). Compared with primary, the secondary response was weaker and peaked at day 5, not 15.

Germline assignment: CDR1 MDHEN and CDR2 SYDVKM. The V gene end was trimmed by 6 bases and the J gene end by 0 bases; junction bases not matched to a gene: 2. CDR3 length equals 14 residues. Production of TCR cDNA was by 5'RACE template switching, which also added a universal primer site and UMIs. TCRdb analysed the 5' RACE reads with MiXCR anew, one entry per CDR3 protein. This table has about 30,000 distinct CDR3 sequences, 4% to 4.5% appearing once. The input for sequencing was CD8+ T cells sorted from PBMCs, taken 5 days after the yellow fever booster vaccination. The rearrangement uses TRBV28 and TRBJ2-7; 10 nucleotides line up with TRBD1. This clonotype was obtained from a man aged 25-40 years who received the YFV17D yellow fever vaccine. The CDR3 bases are TGTGCCAGCAGAAGGACAGGGGGCTCCTACGAGCAGTACTTC. Translated, it gives CASRRTGGSYEQYF. The entire variable domain, with the rest obtained from reference TRBV28 and TRBJ2-7, is as follows: DVKVTQSSRYLVKRTGEKVFLECVQDMDHENMFWYRQDPGLGLRLIYFSYDVKMKEKGDIPEGYSVSREKKERFSLILESASTNQTSMYLCASRRTGGSYEQYFGPGTRLTVT.